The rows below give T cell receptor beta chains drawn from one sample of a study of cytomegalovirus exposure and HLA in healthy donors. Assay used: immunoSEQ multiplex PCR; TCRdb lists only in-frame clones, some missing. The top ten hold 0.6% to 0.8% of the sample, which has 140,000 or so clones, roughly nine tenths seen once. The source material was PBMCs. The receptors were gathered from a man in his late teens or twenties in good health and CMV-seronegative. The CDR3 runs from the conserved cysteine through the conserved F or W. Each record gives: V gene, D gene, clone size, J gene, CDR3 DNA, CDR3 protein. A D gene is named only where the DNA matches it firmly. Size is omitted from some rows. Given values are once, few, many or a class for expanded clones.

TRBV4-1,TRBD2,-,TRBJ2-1,TGCGCCAGCAGCCAAGTCCGAGCGGGGGACAATGAGCAGTTCTTC,CASSQVRAGDNEQFF
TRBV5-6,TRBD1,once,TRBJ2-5,TGTGCCAGCAGCCCCGACAGGGACAGAATTGAGACCCAGTACTTC,CASSPDRDRIETQYF
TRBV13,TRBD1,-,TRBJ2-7,TGTGCCAGCAGCCCCCGGGACAGAGGCTACTACGAGCAGTACTTC,CASSPRDRGYYEQYF
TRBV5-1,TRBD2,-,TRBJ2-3,TGCGCCAGCAGCTTAAAGCGGGGGGTTAGCACAGATACGCAGTATTTT,CASSLKRGVSTDTQYF
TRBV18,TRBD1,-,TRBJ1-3,TGTGCCAGCTCACAGGACAGGAACTCTGGAAACACCATATATTTT,CASSQDRNSGNTIYF
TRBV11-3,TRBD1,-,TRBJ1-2,TGTGCCAGCAGTCCGACAGGGCCTTCCTATGGCTACACCTTC,CASSPTGPSYGYTF
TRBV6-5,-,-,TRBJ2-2,TGTGCCAGCAGACGCAGGGGCACCGGGGAGCTGTTTTTT,CASRRRGTGELFF
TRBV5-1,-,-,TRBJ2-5,TGCGCCAGCAGCGAAGTGGCGGCGCGGGAAGAGACCCAGTACTTC,CASSEVAAREETQYF
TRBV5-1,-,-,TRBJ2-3,TGCGCCAGCGCAGCGGGCCCGGGGACAGATACGCAGTATTTT,CASAAGPGTDTQYF
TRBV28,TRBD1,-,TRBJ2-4,TGTGCCAGCAGTATTCAGGGGGAGATAGCCAAAAACATTCAGTACTTC,CASSIQGEIAKNIQYF
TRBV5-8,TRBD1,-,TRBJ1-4,TGTGCCAGCAGCCCAAGGACAGGGGGGAGAGAAAAACTGTTTTTT,CASSPRTGGREKLFF
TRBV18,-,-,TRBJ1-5,TGTGCCAGCTCACCTAGGGGGACCAATCAGCCCCAGCATTTT,CASSPRGTNQPQHF
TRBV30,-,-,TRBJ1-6,TGTGCCTGGAGTTCGGGTCATGATAATTCACCCCTCCACTTT,CAWSSGHDNSPLHF
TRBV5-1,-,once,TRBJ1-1,TGCGCCAGCAGCGCTGGAGTACCCCGGATGAACACTGAAGCTTTCTTT,CASSAGVPRMNTEAFF
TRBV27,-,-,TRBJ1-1,TGTGCCAGCAGCCTCGGGGGGATCACTGAAGCTTTCTTT,CASSLGGITEAFF
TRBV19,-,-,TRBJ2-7,TGTGCCAGTAGTATGGCAGGGGCTCGCTACGAGCAGTACTTC,CASSMAGARYEQYF
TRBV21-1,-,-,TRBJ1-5,TGTGCCAGCAGCAGTTACCTCTTGGACAGCCCCGATCCGGTGAATCAGCCCCAGCATTTT,CASSSYLLDSPDPVNQPQHF
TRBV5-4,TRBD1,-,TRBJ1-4,TGTGCCAGCAGTCCCGGGACAGGGGATGAAAAACTGTTTTTT,CASSPGTGDEKLFF
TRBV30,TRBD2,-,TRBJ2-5,TGTGCCTGGAGTGTTGTTGGGCTAGCGGGAGGAGGGACCCAGTACTTC,CAWSVVGLAGGGTQYF
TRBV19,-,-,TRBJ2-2,TGTGCCAGTTCATCAGGGGCCCCGGGGACCGGGGAGCTGTTTTTT,CASSSGAPGTGELFF